This section outlines one T cell receptor beta chain sequence together with its context. With 4 bases removed from V and 6 bases from J, the gap between germline ends came to 14 bases. This CDR3 has 15 amino acids. Germline loops: CDR1 SGHNT, CDR2 YYREEE (reference sequence). Some clones are missing from TCRdb's copy, which holds only in-frame ones; the method was immunoSEQ multiplex PCR. The top ten hold more than 0.85% of the sample, which has a few hundred thousand clones, about nine tenths seen once. The study recruited people aged 18 to 89 years across 20 to 30 US areas. Assignment of participants to cohorts was predicated upon participant-reported clinical history. The source of the sample is a study of blood T cell repertoires in COVID-19. Across the study: COVID-19 samples collected from the United States, Italy and Spain covered acute and convalescent phases.

The material sequenced was PBMCs or T cells enriched from blood (not recorded which). This rearrangement joins TRBV5-4 to TRBJ1-6, with D possibly being TRBD1 (6 bases). The clonotype originates from a woman in her thirties or forties who had been exposed to COVID-19. The CDR3 nucleotides read TGTGCCAGCAGCCCGCGGGGGGGCGTTAATTCACCCCTCCACTTT. Translating gives CASSPRGGVNSPLHF. Variable domain in full (rest from reference TRBV5-4 and TRBJ1-6): ETGVTQSPTHLIKTRGQQVTLRCSSQSGHNTVSWYQQALGQGPQFIFQYYREEENGRGNFPPRFSGLQFPNYSSELNVNALELDDSALYLCASSPRGGVNSPLHFGNGTRLTVT.